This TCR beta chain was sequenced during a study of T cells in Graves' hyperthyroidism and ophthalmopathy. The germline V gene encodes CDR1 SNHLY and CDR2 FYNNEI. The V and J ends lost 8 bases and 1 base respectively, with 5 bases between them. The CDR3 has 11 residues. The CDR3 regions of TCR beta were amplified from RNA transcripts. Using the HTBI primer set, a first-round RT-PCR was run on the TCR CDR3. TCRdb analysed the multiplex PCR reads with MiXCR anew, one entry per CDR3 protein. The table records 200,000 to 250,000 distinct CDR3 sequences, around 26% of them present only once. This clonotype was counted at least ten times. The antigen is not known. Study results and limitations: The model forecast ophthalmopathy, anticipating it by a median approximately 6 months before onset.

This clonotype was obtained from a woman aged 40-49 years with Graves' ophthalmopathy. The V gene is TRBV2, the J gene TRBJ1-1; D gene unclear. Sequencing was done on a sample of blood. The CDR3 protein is CASEGNTEAFF. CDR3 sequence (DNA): TGTGCCAGCGAGGGGAACACTGAAGCTTTCTTT.